This passage covers 7 T cell receptor beta chains from one sample sequenced in a study of blood T cell repertoires in COVID-19. TCRdb's table, derived via immunoSEQ multiplex PCR, lists solely in-frame clones and lacks some. This sample has about 180,000 clones, with roughly 87% found just once. The sample comprised PBMCs or T cells enriched from blood (not recorded which). These receptors originate from a woman aged 40 to 50 with acute COVID-19.

This chain joins TRBV6-1 and TRBJ1-2, with a tentative D call TRBD1 (5 bases). The CDR3 consists of 15 residues. The ends were cut back, 1 base at V and 3 bases at J, with 12 bases in the middle. CDR1 and CDR2 (germline): MNHNS, SASEGT. The CDR3, as DNA: TGTGCCAGCAGTGAAGACCGGGGGTTATACTATGGCTACACCTTC. This encodes CASSEDRGLYYGYTF.

CDR3 amino acids: CASSPGQSYEQYF. The CDR3 coding sequence is TGTGCCAGCAGCCCTGGACAGTCCTACGAGCAGTACTTC. The V gene is TRBV7-2, the J gene TRBJ2-7; perhaps TRBD1 as D (6 bases). The V and J ends lost 5 bases and 1 base respectively, with 9 bases between them. CDR1 SGHTA and CDR2 FQGNSA come from the germline V gene. The CDR3 is 13 residues long.

This clone was detected once. The rearrangement uses TRBV5-1 and TRBJ1-4, with D perhaps matching TRBD1 (5 bases). The germline V gene encodes CDR1 SGHRS and CDR2 YFSETQ. Trimming removed 2 bases from V and 9 bases from J, with 11 bases in between. CDR3 length: 13 amino acids. This chain's CDR3 is CASSFPGRQKLFF. The CDR3 bases are TGCGCCAGCAGCTTTCCAGGGAGGCAAAAACTGTTTTTT.

The V call is TRBV9, the J call TRBJ2-7, with D maybe TRBD2 (6 bases). CDR3 length: 16 amino acids. Germline V gene lookup returns CDR1 SGDLS and CDR2 YYNGEE. Trimming removed 5 bases at V and 3 bases at J, with 21 bases between. DNA for the CDR3: TGTGCCAGCAGATTCCCTCTAGAACGGGAGCTCTACGAGCAGTACTTC. This gives the protein CASRFPLERELYEQYF. Combining the CDR3 with reference TRBV9 and TRBJ2-7 gives the whole variable domain DSGVTQTPKHLITATGQRVTLRCSPRSGDLSVYWYQQSLDQGLQFLIQYYNGEERAKGNILERFSAQQFPDLHSELNLSSLELGDSALYFCASRFPLERELYEQYFGPGTRLTVT.

CDR3 in amino acids: CSASRLPNTGELFF. In DNA form, the CDR3 reads TGCAGTGCTAGTCGCCTACCGAACACCGGGGAGCTGTTTTTT. The V call is TRBV20-1, the J call TRBJ2-2; D call uncertain. In germline, CDR1 is DFQATT, CDR2 SNEGSKA (reference sequence). Trimming stripped 3 bases from V and 0 bases from J, with 8 bases between. The CDR3 sequence is 14 residues long.

This clone was recorded only once. The rearrangement uses TRBV18 and TRBJ2-3; 11 bases are a match to TRBD2. Germline V CDR1 and CDR2: KGHSH, LQKENI. The CDR3 has 16 amino acids. V shed 1 base and J 2 bases; nucleotides not matched to a gene: 2. The CDR3 DNA follows: TGTGCCAGCTCACCACGACTAGCGGGGACCACAGATACGCAGTATTTT. Its protein product is CASSPRLAGTTDTQYF.

The chain links TRBV7-9 to TRBJ2-2, with D uncertain. This CDR3 region has 12 residues. From germline, CDR1 is SEHNR and CDR2 FQNEAQ (reference sequence). Between the trimmed V and J ends, which lost 5 bases and 4 bases, there was a span of 5 bases. The CDR3 DNA sequence: TGTGCCAGCAGCCCGAGCACCGGGGAGCTGTTTTTT. It yields the protein CASSPSTGELFF.